The 27 T cell receptor beta chains listed next were all sequenced from one sample in a study of T-cell memory formation after mild COVID-19. A single record per CDR3 protein comes from TCRdb applying MiXCR to the 5' RACE reads. Found here are hundreds of thousands of distinct CDR3 sequences, about a sixth of them singletons; the top ten hold around a fifth. The sample consisted of PBMCs or a T cell subset sorted from them (not recorded which). The source of these receptors is a young man who had mild COVID-19 (a few samples of this study predate the infection). Cell type and time point are not known.

This rearrangement joins TRBV6-5 to TRBJ1-3; unclear D gene. The CDR3 loop spans 14 amino acids. V was clipped by 6 bases and J by 4 bases, with 13 bases between them. Germline CDR1 and CDR2: MNHEY and SVGAGI. For the CDR3, the DNA is TGTGCCAGCAGGAGGGTACCGCTCGGAAACACCATATATTTT. Its translation: CASRRVPLGNTIYF.

This clonotype was counted a few times. The J gene is TRBJ1-1, the V gene TRBV7-9; D perhaps matches TRBD1 (6 bases). There are 18 residues in the CDR3. V lost 5 bases and J 3 bases, leaving 25 bases between the germline ends. Germline V gene lookup returns CDR1 SEHNR and CDR2 FQNEAQ (reference sequence). CDR3: CASSPRGGPGAGDTEAFF. The CDR3, as DNA: TGTGCCAGCAGCCCCCGTGGGGGTCCGGGGGCAGGGGACACTGAAGCTTTCTTT.

The chain recombines TRBV18 with TRBJ2-5; 10 bases line up with TRBD1. V lost 2 bases, J lost 4 bases, and 4 bases stayed unmatched. The germline V gene encodes CDR1 KGHSH and CDR2 LQKENI. The CDR3 spans 15 residues. The CDR3: CASSPEGQGGETQYF. The CDR3 DNA sequence: TGTGCCAGCTCACCAGAAGGACAGGGGGGAGAGACCCAGTACTTC.

V gene TRBV3-1 combines with J gene TRBJ2-5; 8 nucleotides align to TRBD2. Trimming at V came to 4 bases and at J to 2 bases, leaving 15 bases not matched to a gene. This CDR3 is built from 18 residues. Per the germline V gene, CDR1 is LGHDT and CDR2 is YNNKEL (reference sequence). CDR3 bases: TGTGCCAGCAGCCCCTCTTGGGAAGCGGGGGAGTCACAAGAGACCCAGTACTTC. Translation gives CASSPSWEAGESQETQYF.

This clonotype was seen a handful of times. The genes are TRBV9 and TRBJ2-5; D unresolved. Trimming stripped 0 bases from V and 5 bases from J, with 14 bases between. Germline V gene lookup returns CDR1 SGDLS and CDR2 YYNGEE. This CDR3 region has 15 residues. CDR3 sequence (DNA): TGTGCCAGCAGCGTAGCACCCGGACGAAGGGAGACCCAGTACTTC. It translates to CASSVAPGRRETQYF. The full variable domain, completed using reference TRBV9 and TRBJ2-5, is DSGVTQTPKHLITATGQRVTLRCSPRSGDLSVYWYQQSLDQGLQFLIQYYNGEERAKGNILERFSAQQFPDLHSELNLSSLELGDSALYFCASSVAPGRRETQYFGPGTRLLVL.

The chain has TRBV2 and TRBJ2-3; D is perhaps TRBD1 (5 bases). Germline CDR1 SNHLY, CDR2 FYNNEI. CDR3 size: 15 residues. The ends were cut back, 3 bases at V and 8 bases at J, with 18 bases in the middle. The CDR3: CASSEWAGRTGTQYF. The CDR3 bases are TGTGCCAGCAGTGAGTGGGCAGGGCGGACGGGTACGCAGTATTTT.

With regard to this clonotype: Just one base apart from a much larger clone, this may be a read error. The chain is built from TRBV5-1 and TRBJ2-7; D unresolved. Germline lookup yields CDR1 SGHRS and CDR2 YFSETQ. The CDR3 is 11 amino acids. CDR3 in DNA: TGCGCCAGCAGCGACTCCTACGAGAAGTACTTC. Its translation: CASSDSYEKYF.

V is TRBV9 and J is TRBJ1-3, with no clear D. Germline CDR1 SGDLS, CDR2 YYNGEE. Trimming pared 0 bases from V and 0 bases from J, leaving 7 bases between. The CDR3 runs to 15 residues. Here the CDR3 reads CASSVADFSGNTIYF. For the CDR3, the DNA is TGTGCCAGCAGCGTAGCTGATTTCTCTGGAAACACCATATATTTT.

The chain is built from TRBV7-9 and TRBJ2-1; 9 nucleotides align to TRBD1. The V and J ends lost 11 bases and 7 bases, in that order; junction bases with no gene match: 9. This CDR3 has 13 residues. The germline CDR1 and CDR2 sequences are SEHNR and FQNEAQ (reference sequence). The CDR3 sequence: CAGFGDRDNEQFF. CDR3 DNA: TGTGCCGGTTTCGGGGACAGGGATAATGAGCAGTTCTTC.

CDR3 protein: CASSHKTGEIYEQYF. The CDR3 DNA follows: TGCGCCAGCAGCCACAAGACAGGGGAAATCTACGAGCAGTACTTC. J is TRBJ2-7 and V is TRBV4-1, with 8 nucleotides matching TRBD1. This CDR3 is 15 amino acids long. Losses at the gene ends were 3 bases for V and 3 bases for J; bases not matched to a gene: 7. Germline values: CDR1 MGHRA, CDR2 YSYEKL.

This chain uses TRBV12-3 or TRBV12-4 with TRBJ2-1, with TRBD1 identical over 7 bases. The V gene end was trimmed by 5 bases and the J gene end by 6 bases; junction bases not matched to a gene: 4. The length of the CDR3 is 13 residues. CDR3 bases: TGTGCCAGCAGTCCTACAGGGGTCAATGAGCAGTTCTTC. Protein: CASSPTGVNEQFF.

This clonotype has just a few counts. J is TRBJ1-5 and V is TRBV5-6; D is unresolved. The germline V gene has CDR1 SGHDT and CDR2 YYEEEE. Trimming left V 4 bases short and J 7 bases short, with 12 bases between. This CDR3 is 13 amino acids long. DNA of the CDR3: TGTGCCAGCAGCCGCCGGCTTGGGCAGCCCCAGCATTTT. Its translation: CASSRRLGQPQHF.

This rearrangement joins TRBV20-1 to TRBJ2-1, with 8 nucleotides matching TRBD2. The CDR3 spans 15 residues. Looked up from germline, CDR1 is DFQATT and CDR2 is SNEGSKA (reference sequence). The J segment lost 4 bases and the V segment lost 5 bases, leaving 10 bases of the junction unmatched. This CDR3 is CSAYDSGVRYNEQFF. CDR3 sequence (DNA): TGCAGTGCTTACGATAGCGGGGTTAGGTACAATGAGCAGTTCTTC.

V gene TRBV29-1 combines with J gene TRBJ2-3; TRBD2 matches 9 bases. The CDR3 contains 13 residues. Unmatched junction bases numbered 1, after V lost 5 bases and J lost 1 base. CDR1 and CDR2 (germline): SQVTM, ANQGSEA. CDR3 nucleotide sequence: TGCAGCGTTAGGACTAGCGGCACAGATACGCAGTATTTT. This gives the protein CSVRTSGTDTQYF.

This clonotype has more than one count but fewer than ten. The V and J genes are TRBV10-3 and TRBJ2-3; 9 bases line up with TRBD2. CDR1 is ENHRY, CDR2 SYGVKD, per germline. Trimming cost V 3 bases and J 7 bases; bases outside gene matches: 8. CDR3 length: 15 residues. DNA of the CDR3: TGTGCCATCAGTGAAGGGCTAGCGGGGTTATATACGCAGTATTTT. Translated: CAISEGLAGLYTQYF.

The table lists this clonotype with a few counts. Its ends do not fully match the called genes, so a read error is possible. The chain links TRBV7-7 to TRBJ2-2; tentative D call: TRBD1 (5 bases). This CDR3 has 14 amino acids. The germline gives CDR1 SSHAT, CDR2 FNYEAQ (reference sequence). This CDR3 reads CASSSGQDTGELFF. The CDR3 nucleotides read TGTGCTAGCAGCTCTGGACAAGACACCGGGGAGCTGTTTTTT.

The chain couples TRBV7-9 to TRBJ1-2; TRBD1 aligns across 8 bases. This CDR3 has 16 residues. Germline assignment: CDR1 SEHNR and CDR2 FQNEAQ (reference sequence). Trimming at V came to 5 bases and at J to 5 bases, leaving 13 bases not matched to a gene. CDR3 coding DNA: TGTGCCAGCAGCCCGCGGACAGGGACGGGGAGTTATGGCTACACCTTC. Its translation: CASSPRTGTGSYGYTF.

This sequence joins TRBV4-1 and TRBJ1-5; D gene unclear. Germline V gene data show CDR1 as MGHRA and CDR2 as YSYEKL. CDR3 length: 14 amino acids. The V and J ends lost 3 bases and 5 bases respectively, with 11 bases between them. The chain's CDR3 is CASSQFDGDQPQHF. The CDR3 nucleotides are TGCGCCAGCAGCCAGTTTGACGGGGATCAGCCCCAGCATTTT.

This clonotype was counted ten times or more. The genes are TRBV5-4 and TRBJ2-1, with TRBD2 matching over 10 bases. CDR1 is SGHNT and CDR2 is YYREEE in the germline V gene (reference sequence). V was clipped by 5 bases and J by 5 bases; unmatched bases: 7. This CDR3 is built from 15 residues. The CDR3 sequence is CASRRTSGINNEQFF. The CDR3 DNA follows: TGTGCCAGCAGGCGGACTAGCGGAATAAACAATGAGCAGTTCTTC.

The V gene is TRBV6-5, the J gene TRBJ1-1; 9 positions match TRBD1. There are 15 residues in the CDR3. Germline lookup yields CDR1 MNHEY and CDR2 SVGAGI. V lost 6 bases, J lost 4 bases, and 9 bases stayed unmatched. The CDR3, as DNA: TGTGCCAGCAGCCAGCCGGGACAGGGTCGCACTGAAGCTTTCTTT. Protein: CASSQPGQGRTEAFF.

This clonotype came up a few times. The chain carries TRBV7-3 and TRBJ1-1, with D maybe TRBD1 (6 bases). Trimming pared 5 bases from V and 8 bases from J, leaving 12 bases between. The length of the CDR3 is 12 residues. Looked up from germline, CDR1 is SGHTA and CDR2 is FQGTGA. CDR3 DNA: TGTGCCAGCAGCCAACAGGGCGGAGAAGCTTTCTTT. This encodes CASSQQGGEAFF.

The genes are TRBV6-5 and TRBJ1-1; the D is unclear. CDR3 length: 11 residues. V dropped 4 bases and J dropped 8 bases, with 8 bases sitting between them. Per germline, CDR1 MNHEY and CDR2 SVGAGI. The CDR3 spells CASSSPGEAFF. The CDR3, as DNA: TGTGCCAGCAGTTCACCTGGAGAAGCTTTCTTT.

This clonotype was picked up a small number of times. The chain combines TRBV7-9 with TRBJ2-1; TRBD1 matches at 8 bases. Germline V lookup: CDR1 SEHNR, CDR2 FQNEAQ (reference sequence). CDR3 size: 13 residues. The CDR3 here is CVLDRASYNEQFF. CDR3 nucleotides: TGTGTCCTGGACAGGGCCTCCTACAATGAGCAGTTCTTC.

This clonotype turned up a few times. V gene TRBV18 combines with J gene TRBJ2-7; 9 bases map to TRBD1. V lost 7 bases, J lost 6 bases, and 10 bases stayed unmatched. Looked up from germline, CDR1 is KGHSH and CDR2 is LQKENI. The CDR3 runs 14 residues. The CDR3 sequence is CASFRTGAVGEQYF. The DNA for the CDR3 is TGTGCCAGCTTCCGGACAGGGGCGGTGGGCGAGCAGTACTTC. The complete variable domain, with remaining parts taken from reference TRBV18 and TRBJ2-7, reads NAGVMQNPRHLVRRRGQEARLRCSPMKGHSHVYWYRQLPEEGLKFMVYLQKENIIDESGMPKERFSAEFPKEGPSILRIQQVVRGDSAAYFCASFRTGAVGEQYFGPGTRLTVT.

The chain uses TRBV2 and TRBJ2-1; maybe TRBD2 (5 bases). The V gene's germline CDR1 is SNHLY and CDR2 FYNNEI. CDR3 size: 14 residues. V shed 9 bases and J shed 2 bases, with 14 bases lying between them. CDR3 bases: TGTGCCAGTACGTCCCTGGGAGCCTACAATGAGCAGTTCTTC. Residues: CASTSLGAYNEQFF. Based on the CDR3 plus reference TRBV2 and TRBJ2-1, the full variable domain is EPEVTQTPSHQVTQMGQEVILRCVPISNHLYFYWYRQILGQKVEFLVSFYNNEISEKSEIFDDQFSVERPDGSNFTLKIRSTKLEDSAMYFCASTSLGAYNEQFFGPGTRLTVL.

The chain employs TRBV29-1 and TRBJ1-2, with 10 positions matching TRBD1. V was pared by 5 bases and J by 8 bases, with 5 bases of the junction left unmatched. CDR3 size: 12 residues. The germline CDR1 and CDR2 sequences are SQVTM and ANQGSEA. The CDR3 reads CSVTGTGVGYTF. CDR3 bases: TGCAGCGTTACCGGGACAGGGGTAGGCTACACCTTC.

This clonotype was seen a handful of times. The chain links TRBV9 to TRBJ1-2; TRBD1 might be the D (6 bases). This CDR3 has 17 residues. The germline V and J ends were trimmed by 0 bases and 5 bases, with 20 bases remaining between them. The germline CDR1 and CDR2 sequences are SGDLS and YYNGEE. CDR3 in amino acids: CASSVGERTDEVYGYTF. In DNA form, the CDR3 reads TGTGCCAGCAGCGTAGGTGAAAGGACAGATGAAGTTTATGGCTACACCTTC.